Included here is one T cell receptor (beta chain) sequence, with context. This clone was counted a few times. The antigen this receptor binds is unknown. Per-base quality was not reported, and no clone a single base away is much larger than it. Thawed unstimulated PBMCs were stained for CD3, CD4 and CD8 and FACS-sorted into CD3+CD4+ and CD3+CD8+ populations. All 8 studied subjects were randomized to withdrawal of immunosuppression. The Qiagen DNeasy Blood and Tissue Kit was used for isolation of genomic DNA. This sample stems from a study of T cell clones after liver transplantation (dated by TCRdb to between 2019 and 2020). General notes on the study: The samples were obtained from ITN030ST, a randomized trial that attempted immunosuppression withdrawal within 2 years after liver transplantation. Donor-reactive T cell clones were identified using TCRbeta sequencing after a pre-transplant mixed lymphocyte reaction and were then followed in post-transplant blood. As an antigen-independent comparator for the donor-reactive sequences, third party-reactive TCRbeta sequences from pre-transplant MLRs were identified as well. Three of the eight recipients were HCV-positive; the others were transplanted for non-autoimmune, non-viral indications. The subjects received no induction therapy and were kept on standard immunosuppression until randomization at 12-24 months post-transplant. Tolerance was defined as complete withdrawal of immunosuppression for at least one year without a rise in liver enzymes beyond twice the upper limit of normal. Blood samples were collected pre-transplant, pre-randomization before withdrawal, and post-randomization after either complete withdrawal or failed withdrawal. The studied cohort comprised 8 liver transplant recipients, 3 classified as tolerant and 5 as non-tolerant.

V is reduced by 1 base and J by 6 bases, leaving a spacing of 9 bases between them. Including cysteine and phenylalanine, the CDR3 has 13 amino acids. Only CDR3 DNA remains: 39 bases, in frame from the first base. In the germline V gene, CDR1 corresponds to LGHNA and CDR2 to YSLEER. Results and caveats for the whole study, not just this receptor: Because allograft tissue specimens were not available, migration of donor-reactive T cells into the graft, rather than deletion, may have occurred. When repertoire turnover was accounted for, significantly reduced detection of donor-reactive sequences was found in 7 of 8 subjects for CD4 and in 8 of 8 subjects for CD8. The conclusions were considered preliminary, being limited by small, heterogeneous patient numbers and non-standardized post-transplant time points. In 5 of 8 subjects, regardless of tolerance or HCV status, circulating donor-reactive CD4 TCRbeta sequences dropped significantly post-transplant. In two subjects, low numbers of available donor cells limited the measurable donor-reactive repertoire. Donor-reactive sequences decreased more than third party-reactive sequences, which suggests partial antigen-specific deletion that was not related to withdrawal success.

Frozen genomic DNA underwent high-throughput TCRbeta CDR3 sequencing by immunoSEQ, including PCR amplification, mapping, bias correction and internal controls. Processing in the source paper ran as follows. Only productive rearrangements were retained, with each unique TCRbeta sequence defined by its CDR3 nucleotide sequence together with its V and J gene. For classification of a sequence as donor-reactive, at least 5-fold expansion in CFSE-low cells relative to unstimulated pre-transplant cells and a frequency of at least 0.01% were required. To ensure at least 90% detection power, minimum frequency thresholds were set for each subject based on that subject's lowest-template unstimulated sample. Repertoire turnover was measured by Jensen-Shannon divergence between the top 1000 TCRbeta sequences post- and pre-transplant. Two-sided Fisher's exact tests were used to test for changes in how often donor-reactive sequences were detected. TCRdb carries this immuneACCESS record with in-frame sequences only. Its versions omit some clonotypes, under half of them owing to an unresolved V gene in the studies checked, with the rest unexplained. D and trimming come from the DNA, and the V and J calls and clone size come from that table. The sample contains some 45,000 clones, about 86% of them found a single time. The ten largest clones take up 2.5% of the sample.

Recombination connected TRBV4-3 to TRBJ1-2; the D segment could be TRBD1, given 5 matching bases. The specimen was CD4+ T cells from blood, collected 24 months after liver transplant. This TCR was recovered from a human patient who received a liver transplant. A transplant means some T cells may be of graft donor rather than patient origin. The DNA sequence is as follows: TGCGCCAGCAGCCAAGCGGCAGGGAATGGCTACACCTTC. Its translation reads: CASSQAAGNGYTF.